The 5 T cell receptor beta chains listed next were all sequenced from one sample in a study of T cell responses to AZD1222 COVID-19 vaccine. Libraries were prepared by immunoSEQ multiplex PCR; TCRdb keeps only in-frame clonotypes and omits some of them. The sample yields 150,000 or so clones, 85% to 90% seen once. The specimen was peripheral blood, collected on day 0 of MenACWY control vaccination. The receptors come from an adult in good health.

Written as DNA, the CDR3 is TGTGCCAGCAGCTTAGCGCAAAGCAACATGGCGCAGTATTTT. It translates to CASSLAQSNMAQYF. This chain uses TRBV7-2 with TRBJ2-3; D not resolved. Germline loops: CDR1 SGHTA, CDR2 FQGNSA. V lost 0 bases and J 10 bases, leaving 14 bases between the germline ends. CDR3 length: 14 amino acids. Based on the CDR3 plus reference TRBV7-2 and TRBJ2-3, the full variable domain is GAGVSQSPSNKVTEKGKDVELRCDPISGHTALYWYRQSLGQGLEFLIYFQGNSAPDKSGLPSDRFSAERTGGSVSTLTIQRTQQEDSAVYLCASSLAQSNMAQYFGPGTRLTVL.

The chain recombines TRBV24-1 with TRBJ1-2, with 7 bases fitting TRBD1. This CDR3 has 17 amino acids. V lost 3 bases and J lost 5; bases outside the gene matches: 14. Germline CDR1 reads KGHDR; CDR2 reads SFDVKD. The CDR3 loop reads CATSDPGTEGSWYGYTF. The DNA of the CDR3 is TGTGCCACCAGTGATCCCGGGACAGAAGGCTCCTGGTATGGCTACACCTTC.

The CDR3 is CASSLGRWTYYGYTF. Here the CDR3 DNA reads TGTGCCAGCAGTTTGGGACGTTGGACTTACTATGGCTACACCTTC. The chain joins TRBV28 to TRBJ1-2; a weak D match, TRBD1 (5 bases). Looked up from germline, CDR1 is MDHEN and CDR2 is SYDVKM. This CDR3 comprises 15 residues. V shed 3 bases and J shed 3 bases, with 14 bases lying between them.

The chain has TRBV7-2 and TRBJ1-1; 7 positions agree with TRBD1. This CDR3 comprises 14 residues. The V gene end was trimmed by 4 bases and the J gene end by 7 bases; junction bases not matched to a gene: 9. CDR1 and CDR2 from the germline V gene are SGHTA and FQGNSA. CDR3 coding DNA: TGTGCCAGCAGCTCCCGACAGGGTAGGGGTGAAGCTTTCTTT. Its protein is CASSSRQGRGEAFF.

The V gene is TRBV14, the J gene TRBJ1-5, with TRBD1 as a possible D gene (5 bases). The V and J ends lost 4 bases and 4 bases respectively, with 11 bases between them. The germline V gene encodes CDR1 SGHDN and CDR2 FVKESK. The CDR3 is 14 residues long. This CDR3 reads CASSPTETNQPQHF. The DNA for the CDR3 is TGTGCCAGCAGCCCGACAGAAACTAATCAGCCCCAGCATTTT.